A selection of T cell receptor beta chains follows, all from one sample in a study of beta chain features in type 1 diabetes. Clones were read by immunoSEQ multiplex PCR, and TCRdb kept only the in-frame ones, dropping some. The sample holds 200,000 to 250,000 clones, about 9.3% seen once. Input material: naive CD4+ T cells from blood. These receptors were obtained from a woman younger than 30 in good health. Each CDR3 is given with its conserved first and last residue.

J,length,V,CDR3
TRBJ2-4,14,TRBV2,CASSDRGNQNIQYF
TRBJ1-5,14,TRBV5-4,CASSLEGAGQPQHF
TRBJ2-6,16,TRBV5-1,CASSPAGFPGANVLTF
TRBJ2-3,15,TRBV7-9,CASSLSTGAPDTQYF
TRBJ1-2,18,TRBV19,CASRDPGTGGRANYGYTF
TRBJ1-6,17,TRBV7-9,CASSPPGAHSYNSPLHF
TRBJ1-1,16,TRBV4-2,CASSQELAAGLAEAFF
TRBJ1-2,13,TRBV6-1,CASSVGQNYGYTF
TRBJ2-6,16,TRBV11-2,CASSLYIGAGANVLTF
TRBJ1-1,12,TRBV29-1,CSVGSRGTEAFF
TRBJ2-7,12,TRBV6-1,CASGEGAHEQYF
TRBJ2-7,14,TRBV9,CASSAGGQVNEQYF
TRBJ1-2,15,TRBV5-1,CASSLAVETGYGYTF
TRBJ1-2,13,TRBV29-1,CSVQTGRRLGYTF
TRBJ2-7,11,TRBV30,CAWSVGGKWDF
TRBJ1-2,13,TRBV4-1,CASSQDLSYGYTF
TRBJ2-5,14,TRBV5-1,CASGETGGEETQYF
TRBJ2-1,15,TRBV7-2,CASSLTSAYYNEQFF
TRBJ2-7,14,TRBV10-2,CASSQGQYSYEQYF
TRBJ1-5,14,TRBV5-4,CASSPDRSNQPQHF
TRBJ1-2,14,TRBV9,CASSGTGFSYGYTF
TRBJ2-7,12,TRBV19,CASSIRGFEQYF
TRBJ2-7,15,TRBV28,CASTVYRREAYEQYF
TRBJ2-3,14,TRBV7-3,CASSLMASTDTQYF
TRBJ1-2,17,TRBV7-9,CASSTIKGAPGTHGYTF
TRBJ2-7,18,TRBV2,CASSRSELAPTVSYEQYF
TRBJ2-1,15,TRBV7-7,CASSPGLAVTNEQFF
TRBJ2-5,16,TRBV4-1,CASSPRGLAGIETQYF
TRBJ1-2,14,TRBV5-1,CASSLRVGGYGYTF
TRBJ2-1,16,TRBV12-5,CASGLTPGTNNNEQFF
TRBJ1-2,14,TRBV7-2,CASSRLDRGYGYTF
TRBJ2-7,13,TRBV29-1,CSVVKGARDEQYF
TRBJ2-7,14,TRBV2,CASLRGRSSYEQYF
TRBJ2-1,15,TRBV10-3,CAISEASGPYNEQFF
TRBJ2-7,13,TRBV5-6,CASSPFRVYEQYF
TRBJ2-1,17,TRBV5-1,CASSRGTSGRAFNEQFF
TRBJ2-1,20,TRBV5-1,CASSRPGTGGRRGTYNEQFF
TRBJ2-7,16,TRBV4-2,CASSLQGAKSPHEQYF
TRBJ1-2,12,TRBV29-1,CSVVEANYGYTF
TRBJ1-1,16,TRBV10-2,CASSESRVGGNTEAFF
TRBJ1-2,14,TRBV5-1,CASSLRSGVDGYTF
TRBJ2-7,15,TRBV18,CASSAGTAYSQEQYF